The 23 T cell receptor beta chains given below trace back to one sample, sequenced in a study of control samples from healthy donors and cancer patients. Profiling relied on immunoSEQ multiplex PCR, and the TCRdb table lists in-frame clones only, not all of them. The sample lists 150,000 to 200,000 clones, 96% occurring once. The sample consisted of blood. All receptors derive from a woman under 40 in good health.

This chain links TRBV6-5 with TRBJ2-1, with 7 positions matching TRBD2. The V segment lost 0 bases and the J segment 6 bases; nucleotides outside the gene matches: 8. From germline, CDR1 is MNHEY and CDR2 SVGAGI. This CDR3 is 16 amino acids long. As DNA, the CDR3 is TGTGCCAGCAGTTACTCATCTCGGGGACTAAGCAATGAGCAGTTCTTC. Amino acid sequence: CASSYSSRGLSNEQFF.

The chain employs TRBV7-9 and TRBJ2-2; TRBD2 matches at 13 bases. The germline V gene has CDR1 SEHNR and CDR2 FQNEAQ (reference sequence). The CDR3 is made up of 19 amino acids. J gave up 0 bases and V 5 bases, and 9 bases lay outside the gene matches. CDR3 coding DNA: TGTGCCAGCAGCCCCCTTACTAGCGGGGGGGTAGCGAACACCGGGGAGCTGTTTTTT. Protein product: CASSPLTSGGVANTGELFF.

The chain couples TRBV12-3 or TRBV12-4 to TRBJ1-1, with TRBD1 as a possible D gene (5 bases). The CDR3 is made up of 13 amino acids. Trimming removed 5 bases at V and 4 bases at J, with 11 bases between. The DNA for the CDR3 is TGTGCCAGCAGTGTCAGGGTGGGCACTGAAGCTTTCTTT. Translating it yields CASSVRVGTEAFF.

V and J are TRBV9 and TRBJ2-7, with a weak D call TRBD2 (7 bases). Germline CDR1 SGDLS, CDR2 YYNGEE. CDR3 length: 14 residues. V lost 0 bases and J 3 bases, leaving 10 bases between the germline ends. The CDR3 protein is CASSVAGGHYEQYF. CDR3 DNA: TGTGCCAGCAGCGTAGCGGGGGGCCACTACGAGCAGTACTTC.

V and J are TRBV9 and TRBJ2-1, with TRBD2 identical over 9 bases. Looked up from germline, CDR1 is SGDLS and CDR2 is YYNGEE. The junction had 7 bases not matched to a gene; V was cut back by 4 bases and J by 5 bases. CDR3 length: 15 amino acids. The CDR3 DNA reads as TGTGCCAGCAGCCCCCACAGCGGGAGGAACAATGAGCAGTTCTTC. It yields the protein CASSPHSGRNNEQFF.

The J gene is TRBJ1-5, the V gene TRBV7-8; D gene unclear. Trimming shortened V by 1 base and J by 1 base, and 8 bases separated the two germline ends. This CDR3 spans 15 amino acids. Per germline, CDR1 SGHVS and CDR2 FQNEAQ. The CDR3 DNA reads as TGTGCCAGCAGCTTAGATCCATTCAGCAATCAGCCCCAGCATTTT. It specifies CASSLDPFSNQPQHF.

This clone is a singleton in its sample. One junction end does not reproduce the germline sequence, and a read error may be involved. J is TRBJ1-1 and V is TRBV6-5, with D possibly being TRBD1 (6 bases). The germline V gene encodes CDR1 MNHEY and CDR2 SVGAGI. The CDR3 extends over 15 amino acids. CDR3 in DNA: TGTGCCAGCAGTTACTCGCGGACAGAGAACTCTGAAGCTTTCTTT. Protein: CASSYSRTENSEAFF.

The genes are TRBV13 and TRBJ1-2; no firm D call. Per germline, CDR1 PRHDT and CDR2 FYEKMQ (reference sequence). V was shortened by 6 bases and J by 4 bases, with 12 bases between the two germline ends. This CDR3 has 13 residues. Here the CDR3 reads CASRALMGYGYTF. The CDR3, as DNA: TGTGCCAGCAGAGCCTTGATGGGCTATGGCTACACCTTC.

J is TRBJ2-3 and V is TRBV6-5; TRBD2 matches at 9 bases. The CDR3 covers 14 residues. The germline V gene encodes CDR1 MNHEY and CDR2 SVGAGI. The DNA of the CDR3 is TGTGTCACCTCGGGCGGGAGGGTGGAAGATACGCAGTATTTT. Translation gives CVTSGGRVEDTQYF.

The chain recombines TRBV20-1 with TRBJ1-4; no definite D call. Trimming cost V 3 bases and J 5 bases, with 7 bases left between them. Germline assignment: CDR1 DFQATT and CDR2 SNEGSKA (reference sequence). The length of the CDR3 is 12 residues. CDR3 nucleotides: TGCAGTGCTAGTTTGCTGAATGAAAAACTGTTTTTT. The encoded protein is CSASLLNEKLFF.

The chain joins TRBV24-1 to TRBJ2-7, with D possibly matching TRBD1 (6 bases). CDR1 is KGHDR and CDR2 is SFDVKD in the germline V gene. CDR3 length equals 15 residues. V lost 4 bases to trimming and J lost 7 bases, with 19 bases between them. The CDR3 sequence is CATSDATGSTREQYF. CDR3 sequence (DNA): TGTGCCACCAGTGACGCAACAGGGTCTACCAGGGAGCAGTACTTC.

The chain combines TRBV28 with TRBJ1-1; 7 nucleotides match TRBD1. Germline lookup yields CDR1 MDHEN and CDR2 SYDVKM. V was clipped by 5 bases and J by 4 bases; unmatched bases: 10. The CDR3 loop spans 15 amino acids. CDR3 DNA sequence: TGTGCCAGCAGTCAACTACAGGGGTTTGGCACTGAAGCTTTCTTT. Its translation is CASSQLQGFGTEAFF.

The CDR3 DNA reads TGTGCCAGCAGCCCGACAGGGTTCTGGAACGAGCAGTACTTC. Translated: CASSPTGFWNEQYF. The rearrangement links TRBV9 to TRBJ2-7; 7 positions match TRBD1. V trimming: 4 bases; J trimming: 5 bases; junction bases outside the gene matches: 9. The CDR3 runs to 14 residues. From germline, CDR1 is SGDLS and CDR2 YYNGEE.

The genes are TRBV6-5 and TRBJ1-5; D gene uncertain. V gave up 6 bases and J gave up 11 bases, with 14 bases separating them. The CDR3 length is 12 residues. The germline gives CDR1 MNHEY, CDR2 SVGAGI. The CDR3 DNA is TGTGCCAGCAGCCGCAGTGGTGGGGCCCAGCATTTT. Translated: CASSRSGGAQHF.

The chain uses TRBV11-3 and TRBJ2-2; 11 nucleotides align to TRBD2. Germline V CDR1 and CDR2: SGHNT, YENEEA. The CDR3 spans 18 residues. V shed 0 bases and J 7 bases; nucleotides not matched to a gene: 10. The CDR3 here is CASSLESSSGGPSGELFF. CDR3 sequence (DNA): TGTGCCAGCAGCTTAGAATCTTCTAGCGGGGGGCCTAGCGGGGAGCTGTTTTTT.

J is TRBJ2-7 and V is TRBV12-3 or TRBV12-4, with D hard to call. V was trimmed by 3 bases and J by 3 bases, leaving 9 bases between them. This CDR3 contains 13 residues. CDR3 in DNA: TGTGCCAGCAGTTTTGGAGCATTCTACGAGCAGTACTTC. Encoded protein: CASSFGAFYEQYF.

The V and J genes are TRBV28 and TRBJ2-3; 10 nucleotides match TRBD2. Germline V gene sequence: CDR1 MDHEN, CDR2 SYDVKM. This CDR3 has 16 amino acids. Unmatched junction bases numbered 10, after V lost 6 bases and J lost 4 bases. This CDR3 is CASRPYERGGADTQYF. CDR3 nucleotide sequence: TGTGCCAGCAGGCCTTATGAGCGGGGGGGGGCAGATACGCAGTATTTT.

The chain is built from TRBV30 and TRBJ1-1; no definite D call. V dropped 0 bases and J dropped 7 bases, with 12 bases sitting between them. There are 13 residues in the CDR3. Germline V gene data show CDR1 as GTSNPN and CDR2 as SVGIG (reference sequence). The DNA for the CDR3 is TGTGCCTGGAGTGTAGGGCACCCGTATGAAGCTTTCTTT. Translated: CAWSVGHPYEAFF. The full variable domain, in which reference TRBV30 and TRBJ1-1 provide the parts outside the CDR3, is SQTIHQWPATLVQPVGSPLSLECTVEGTSNPNLYWYRQAAGRGLQLLFYSVGIGQISSEVPQNLSASRPQDRQFILSSKKLLLSDSGFYLCAWSVGHPYEAFFGQGTRLTVV.

This chain uses TRBV19 with TRBJ1-2; D is possibly TRBD1 (5 bases). CDR1 and CDR2 (germline): LNHDA, SQIVND (reference sequence). This CDR3 has 16 residues. The V and J ends lost 0 bases and 5 bases respectively, with 16 bases between them. This CDR3 is CASSIDPRGWQYGYTF. In nucleotides, the CDR3 is TGTGCCAGTAGTATAGATCCGCGGGGCTGGCAATATGGCTACACCTTC. The variable domain in full, with the rest retrieved from reference TRBV19 and TRBJ1-2, is DGGITQSPKYLFRKEGQNVTLSCEQNLNHDAMYWYRQDPGQGLRLIYYSQIVNDFQKGDIAEGYSVSREKKESFPLTVTSAQKNPTAFYLCASSIDPRGWQYGYTFGSGTRLTVV.

This clone was observed a single time. The genes are TRBV3-1 (or the pseudogene TRBV3-2) and TRBJ1-2; 8 nucleotides line up with TRBD1. This CDR3 region has 16 residues. J gave up 0 bases and V 3 bases, and 6 bases lay outside the gene matches. Germline CDR1 and CDR2: LGHDT and YNNKEL (reference sequence). The DNA for the CDR3 is TGTGCCAGCAGCCAGCAGGACAGGGATTCTAACTATGGCTACACCTTC. This gives the protein CASSQQDRDSNYGYTF.

This rearrangement joins TRBV24-1 to TRBJ1-2; 8 nucleotides line up with TRBD1. The CDR3 has 13 amino acids. V shed 4 bases and J 6 bases; nucleotides not matched to a gene: 3. CDR1 KGHDR and CDR2 SFDVKD come from the germline V gene. This CDR3 reads CATSDQTGDGYTF. The CDR3 bases are TGTGCCACCAGTGACCAGACAGGGGATGGCTACACCTTC.

V and J are TRBV6-2 or TRBV6-3 and TRBJ1-2; D not resolved. The CDR3 extends over 12 amino acids. The germline CDR1 and CDR2 sequences are MNHEY and SVGEGT. With 2 bases removed from V and 6 bases from J, the gap between germline ends came to 7 bases. The CDR3 DNA is TGTGCCAGCAGTTACCGAGGAGATGGCTACACCTTC. Amino acids: CASSYRGDGYTF.

V usage is TRBV6-5 and J usage is TRBJ2-3; 9 bases line up with TRBD2. Germline CDR1 and CDR2: MNHEY and SVGAGI. The ends lost 5 bases at V and 3 bases at J; junction bases unmatched: 6. The CDR3 covers 15 residues. The CDR3 DNA reads TGTGCCAGCAGTATCGGCGGGGGGGGGACAGATACGCAGTATTTT. It codes for CASSIGGGGTDTQYF.